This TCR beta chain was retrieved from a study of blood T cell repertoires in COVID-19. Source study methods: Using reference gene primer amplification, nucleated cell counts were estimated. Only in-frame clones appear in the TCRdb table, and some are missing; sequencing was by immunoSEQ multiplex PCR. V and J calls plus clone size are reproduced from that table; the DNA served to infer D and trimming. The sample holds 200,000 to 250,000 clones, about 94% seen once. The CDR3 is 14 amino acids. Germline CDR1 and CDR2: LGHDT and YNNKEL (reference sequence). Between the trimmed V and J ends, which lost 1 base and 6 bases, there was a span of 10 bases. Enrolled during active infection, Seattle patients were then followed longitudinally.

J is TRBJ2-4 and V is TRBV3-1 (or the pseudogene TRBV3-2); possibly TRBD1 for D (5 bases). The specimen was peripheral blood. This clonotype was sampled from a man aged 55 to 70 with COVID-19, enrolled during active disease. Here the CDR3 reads CASSQGAGANIQYF. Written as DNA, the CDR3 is TGTGCCAGCAGCCAAGGGGCTGGGGCAAACATTCAGTACTTC.